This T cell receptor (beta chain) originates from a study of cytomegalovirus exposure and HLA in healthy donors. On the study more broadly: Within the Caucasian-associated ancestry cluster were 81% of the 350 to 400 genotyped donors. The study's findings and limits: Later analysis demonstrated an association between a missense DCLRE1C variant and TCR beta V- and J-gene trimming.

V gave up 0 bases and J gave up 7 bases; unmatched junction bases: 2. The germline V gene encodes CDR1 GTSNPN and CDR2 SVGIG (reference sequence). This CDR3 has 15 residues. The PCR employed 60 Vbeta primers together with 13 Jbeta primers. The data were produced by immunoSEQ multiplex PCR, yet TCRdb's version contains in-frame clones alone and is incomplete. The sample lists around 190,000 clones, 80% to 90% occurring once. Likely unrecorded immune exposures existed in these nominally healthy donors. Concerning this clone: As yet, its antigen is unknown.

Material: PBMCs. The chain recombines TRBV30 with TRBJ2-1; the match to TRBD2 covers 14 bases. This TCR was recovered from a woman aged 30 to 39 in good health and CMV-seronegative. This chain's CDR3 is CAWSVGLAGGNEQFF. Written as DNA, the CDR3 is TGTGCCTGGAGTGTTGGACTAGCGGGGGGTAATGAGCAGTTCTTC. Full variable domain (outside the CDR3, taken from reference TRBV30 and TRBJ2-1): SQTIHQWPATLVQPVGSPLSLECTVEGTSNPNLYWYRQAAGRGLQLLFYSVGIGQISSEVPQNLSASRPQDRQFILSSKKLLLSDSGFYLCAWSVGLAGGNEQFFGPGTRLTVL.